This TCR beta chain was observed in a study of blood T cell repertoires in COVID-19. On the study more broadly: Acute and convalescent COVID-19 specimens originated in the United States, Italy and Spain.

This clone was recorded a few times. Other DNA sequences in the same sample also yield this CDR3. Original methodology: Nucleated cell counts were estimated from reference gene primer amplification. TCRdb keeps only in-frame clones here, not all; method: immunoSEQ multiplex PCR. V, J and clone size are taken as reported in that table, and D and trimming were inferred from the DNA itself. The sample has 230,000 or so clones; roughly 85% are singletons. Living in under 30 US areas, the participants were between 18 and 89 years of age. Participants' reported clinical history set cohort assignment. V shed 3 bases and J shed 0 bases, with 2 bases lying between them. The CDR3 is 12 residues long.

The sequencing input was PBMCs or T cells enriched from blood (not recorded which). The TCR comes from a woman aged 40 to 50 with acute COVID-19. The chain joins TRBV12-3 or TRBV12-4 to TRBJ1-1; D gene uncertain. CDR3 region: CASSFMNTEAFF. For the CDR3, the DNA is TGTGCCAGCAGTTTTATGAACACTGAAGCTTTCTTT.